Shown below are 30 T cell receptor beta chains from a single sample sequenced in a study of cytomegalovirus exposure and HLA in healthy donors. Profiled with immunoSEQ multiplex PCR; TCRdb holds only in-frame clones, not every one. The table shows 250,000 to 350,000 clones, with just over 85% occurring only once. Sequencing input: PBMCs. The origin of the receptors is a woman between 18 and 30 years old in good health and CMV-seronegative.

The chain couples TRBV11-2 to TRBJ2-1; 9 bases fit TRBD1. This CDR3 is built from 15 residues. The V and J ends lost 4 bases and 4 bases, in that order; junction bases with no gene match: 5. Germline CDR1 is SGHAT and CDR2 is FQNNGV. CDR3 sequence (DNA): TGTGCCAGCAGCTCCCAGGGACAGGGTTACAATGAGCAGTTCTTC. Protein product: CASSSQGQGYNEQFF.

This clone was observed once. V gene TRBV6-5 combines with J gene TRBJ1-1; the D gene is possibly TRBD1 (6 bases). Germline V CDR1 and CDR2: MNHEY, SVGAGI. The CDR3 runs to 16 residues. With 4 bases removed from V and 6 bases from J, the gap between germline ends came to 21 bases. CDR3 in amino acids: CASSSRIGQTQAEAFF. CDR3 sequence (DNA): TGTGCCAGCAGTTCACGAATCGGACAGACCCAGGCTGAAGCTTTCTTT.

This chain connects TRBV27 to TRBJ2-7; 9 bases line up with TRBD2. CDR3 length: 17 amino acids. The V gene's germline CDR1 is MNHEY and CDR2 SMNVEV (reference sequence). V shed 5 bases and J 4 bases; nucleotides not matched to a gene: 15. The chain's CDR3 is CASSPLLGREGAYEQYF. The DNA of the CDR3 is TGTGCCAGCAGTCCCCTGCTGGGGCGGGAGGGCGCTTACGAGCAGTACTTC.

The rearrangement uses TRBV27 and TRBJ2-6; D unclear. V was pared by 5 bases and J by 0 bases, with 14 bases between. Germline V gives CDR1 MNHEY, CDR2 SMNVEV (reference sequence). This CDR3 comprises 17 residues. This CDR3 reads CASSATFRYSGANVLTF. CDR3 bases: TGTGCCAGCAGTGCTACGTTCCGGTACTCTGGGGCCAACGTCCTGACTTTC.

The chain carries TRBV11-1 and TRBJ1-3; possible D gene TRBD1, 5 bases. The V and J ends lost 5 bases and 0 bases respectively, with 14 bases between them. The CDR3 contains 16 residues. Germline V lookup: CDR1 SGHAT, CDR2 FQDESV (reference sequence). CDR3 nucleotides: TGTGCCAGCAGCCTAATGGACATGCCCTCTGGAAACACCATATATTTT. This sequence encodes CASSLMDMPSGNTIYF. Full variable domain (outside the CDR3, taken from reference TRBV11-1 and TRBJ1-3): EAEVAQSPRYKITEKSQAVAFWCDPISGHATLYWYRQILGQGPELLVQFQDESVVDDSQLPKDRFSAERLKGVDSTLKIQPAELGDSAMYLCASSLMDMPSGNTIYFGEGSWLTVV.

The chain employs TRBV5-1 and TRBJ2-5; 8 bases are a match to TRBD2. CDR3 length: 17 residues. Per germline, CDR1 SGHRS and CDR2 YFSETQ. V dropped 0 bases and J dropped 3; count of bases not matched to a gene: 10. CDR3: CASSLGTLGRGEETQYF. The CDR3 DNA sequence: TGCGCCAGCAGCTTGGGGACACTCGGGAGGGGTGAAGAGACCCAGTACTTC. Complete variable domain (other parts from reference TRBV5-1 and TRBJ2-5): KAGVTQTPRYLIKTRGQQVTLSCSPISGHRSVSWYQQTPGQGLQFLFEYFSETQRNKGNFPGRFSGRQFSNSRSEMNVSTLELGDSALYLCASSLGTLGRGEETQYFGPGTRLLVL.

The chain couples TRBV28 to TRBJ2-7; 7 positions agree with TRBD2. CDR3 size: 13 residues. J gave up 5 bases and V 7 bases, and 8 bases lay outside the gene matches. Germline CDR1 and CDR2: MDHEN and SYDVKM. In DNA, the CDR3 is TGTGCCAGCACTCCGGGGGGAGTGGACGAGCAGTACTTC. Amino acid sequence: CASTPGGVDEQYF. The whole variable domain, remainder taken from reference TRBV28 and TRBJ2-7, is DVKVTQSSRYLVKRTGEKVFLECVQDMDHENMFWYRQDPGLGLRLIYFSYDVKMKEKGDIPEGYSVSREKKERFSLILESASTNQTSMYLCASTPGGVDEQYFGPGTRLTVT.

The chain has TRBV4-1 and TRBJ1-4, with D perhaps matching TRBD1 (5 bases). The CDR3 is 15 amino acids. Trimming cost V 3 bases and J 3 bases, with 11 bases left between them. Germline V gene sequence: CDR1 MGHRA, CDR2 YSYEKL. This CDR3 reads CASSQAGGPNEKLFF. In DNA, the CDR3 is TGCGCCAGCAGCCAGGCCGGGGGTCCTAATGAAAAACTGTTTTTT.

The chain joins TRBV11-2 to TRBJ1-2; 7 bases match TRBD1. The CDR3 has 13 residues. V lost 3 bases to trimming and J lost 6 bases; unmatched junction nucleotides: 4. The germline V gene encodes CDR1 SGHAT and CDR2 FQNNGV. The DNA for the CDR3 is TGTGCCAGCAGCTTCGGAGACAGGGATGGCTACACCTTC. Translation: CASSFGDRDGYTF.

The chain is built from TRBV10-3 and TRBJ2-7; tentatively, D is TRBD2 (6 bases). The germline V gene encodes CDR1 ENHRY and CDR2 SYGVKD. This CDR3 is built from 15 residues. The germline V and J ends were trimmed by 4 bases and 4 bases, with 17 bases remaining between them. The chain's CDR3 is CAISGRERADYEQYF. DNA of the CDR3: TGTGCCATCAGTGGTCGGGAGCGGGCAGATTACGAGCAGTACTTC.

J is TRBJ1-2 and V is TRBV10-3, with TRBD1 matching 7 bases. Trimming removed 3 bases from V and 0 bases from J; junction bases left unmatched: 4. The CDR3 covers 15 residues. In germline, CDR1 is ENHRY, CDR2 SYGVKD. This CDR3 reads CAISEGQASNYGYTF. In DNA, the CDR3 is TGTGCCATCAGTGAAGGACAGGCATCTAACTATGGCTACACCTTC.

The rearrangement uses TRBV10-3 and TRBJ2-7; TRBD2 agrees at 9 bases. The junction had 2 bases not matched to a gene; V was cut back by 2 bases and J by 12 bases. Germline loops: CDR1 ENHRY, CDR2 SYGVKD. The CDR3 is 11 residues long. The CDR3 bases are TGTGCCATCAGTGAGCTAGCGGGGTGGTACTTC. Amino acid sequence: CAISELAGWYF.

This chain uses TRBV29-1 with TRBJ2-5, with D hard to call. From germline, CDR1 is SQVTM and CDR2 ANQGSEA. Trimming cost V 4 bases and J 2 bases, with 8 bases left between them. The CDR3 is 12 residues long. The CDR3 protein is CSVVAPQETQYF. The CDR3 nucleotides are TGCAGCGTTGTAGCACCGCAAGAGACCCAGTACTTC.

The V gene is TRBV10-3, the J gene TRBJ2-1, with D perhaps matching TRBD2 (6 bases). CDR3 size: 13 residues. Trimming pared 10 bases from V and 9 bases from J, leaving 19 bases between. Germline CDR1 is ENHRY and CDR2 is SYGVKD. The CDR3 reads CATLSGSWSEQFF. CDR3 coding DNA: TGTGCCACCCTGAGCGGGTCCTGGAGTGAGCAGTTCTTC.

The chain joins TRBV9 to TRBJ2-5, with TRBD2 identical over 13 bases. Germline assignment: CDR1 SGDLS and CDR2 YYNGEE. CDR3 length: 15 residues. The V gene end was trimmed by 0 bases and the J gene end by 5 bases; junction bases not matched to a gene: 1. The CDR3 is CASSVGTSGSETQYF. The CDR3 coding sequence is TGTGCCAGCAGCGTAGGGACTAGCGGGAGTGAGACCCAGTACTTC.

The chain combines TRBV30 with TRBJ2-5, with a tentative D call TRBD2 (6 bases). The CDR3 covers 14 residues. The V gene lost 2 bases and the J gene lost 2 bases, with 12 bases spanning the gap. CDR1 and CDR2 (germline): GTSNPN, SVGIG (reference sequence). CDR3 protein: CAWSPLGLQETQYF. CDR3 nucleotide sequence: TGTGCCTGGAGTCCGCTGGGACTGCAAGAGACCCAGTACTTC.

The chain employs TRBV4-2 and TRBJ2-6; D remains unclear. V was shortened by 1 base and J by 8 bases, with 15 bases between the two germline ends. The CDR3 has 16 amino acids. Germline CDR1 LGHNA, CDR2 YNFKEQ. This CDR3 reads CASSQGLGLEPNVLTF. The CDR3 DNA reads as TGTGCCAGCAGCCAAGGGTTGGGCCTCGAGCCCAACGTCCTGACTTTC.

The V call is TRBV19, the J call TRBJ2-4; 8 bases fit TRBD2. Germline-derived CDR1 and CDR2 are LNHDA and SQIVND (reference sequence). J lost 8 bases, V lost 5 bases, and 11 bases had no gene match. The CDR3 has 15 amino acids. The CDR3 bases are TGTGCCAGTAGTGCCCAGGCTAGCGGGTCGGACATTCAGTACTTC. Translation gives CASSAQASGSDIQYF.

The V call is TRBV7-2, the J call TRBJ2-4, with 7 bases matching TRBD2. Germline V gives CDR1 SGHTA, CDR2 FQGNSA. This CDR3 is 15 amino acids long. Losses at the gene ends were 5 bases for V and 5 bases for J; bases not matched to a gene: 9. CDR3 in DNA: TGTGCCAGCAGCGGTTCCGGGACTATCCAAAACATTCAGTACTTC. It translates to CASSGSGTIQNIQYF.

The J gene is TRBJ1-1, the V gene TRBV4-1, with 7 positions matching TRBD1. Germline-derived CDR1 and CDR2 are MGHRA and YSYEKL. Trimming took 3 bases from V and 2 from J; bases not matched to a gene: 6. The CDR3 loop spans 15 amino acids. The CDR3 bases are TGCGCCAGCAGCCACGGAACAGGGGCAAACACTGAAGCTTTCTTT. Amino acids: CASSHGTGANTEAFF.

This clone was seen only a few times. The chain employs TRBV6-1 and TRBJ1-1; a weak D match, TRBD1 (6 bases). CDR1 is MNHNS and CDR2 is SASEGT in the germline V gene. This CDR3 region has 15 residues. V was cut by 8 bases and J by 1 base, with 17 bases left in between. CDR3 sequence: CASYTGTTANTEAFF. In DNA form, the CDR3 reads TGTGCCAGCTATACCGGGACAACAGCGAACACTGAAGCTTTCTTT.

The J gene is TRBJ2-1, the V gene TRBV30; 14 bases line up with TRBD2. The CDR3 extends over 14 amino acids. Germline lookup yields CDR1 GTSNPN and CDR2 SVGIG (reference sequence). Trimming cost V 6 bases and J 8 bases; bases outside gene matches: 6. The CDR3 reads CACSGLAGDHEQFF. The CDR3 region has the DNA TGTGCCTGCTCGGGACTAGCGGGAGATCATGAGCAGTTCTTC.

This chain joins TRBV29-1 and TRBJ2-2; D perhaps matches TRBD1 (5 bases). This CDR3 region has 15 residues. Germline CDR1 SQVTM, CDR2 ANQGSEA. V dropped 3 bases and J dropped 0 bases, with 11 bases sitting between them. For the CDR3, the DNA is TGCAGCGTTGATATAGTAGGGGCGAACACCGGGGAGCTGTTTTTT. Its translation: CSVDIVGANTGELFF.

CDR3 coding DNA: TGTGCCAGCAGCTTGGGTTCCGGGGCAGATACGCAGTATTTT. This codes for CASSLGSGADTQYF. The V call is TRBV5-6, the J call TRBJ2-3; TRBD2 is a possible D gene (5 bases). Germline assignment: CDR1 SGHDT and CDR2 YYEEEE. V gave up 0 bases and J gave up 4 bases, with 9 bases separating them. This CDR3 spans 14 amino acids.

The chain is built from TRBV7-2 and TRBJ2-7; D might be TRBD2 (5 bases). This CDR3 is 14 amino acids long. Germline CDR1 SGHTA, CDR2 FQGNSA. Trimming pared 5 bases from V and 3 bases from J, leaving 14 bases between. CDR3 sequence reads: CASSPGSENYEQYF. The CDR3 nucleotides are TGTGCCAGCAGCCCGGGGTCCGAGAACTACGAGCAGTACTTC.

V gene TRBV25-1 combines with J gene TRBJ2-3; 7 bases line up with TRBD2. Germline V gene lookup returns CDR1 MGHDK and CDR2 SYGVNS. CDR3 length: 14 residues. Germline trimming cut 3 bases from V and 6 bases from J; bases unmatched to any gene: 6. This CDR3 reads CASSDSGPSDTQYF. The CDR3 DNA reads TGTGCCAGCAGTGATAGCGGGCCCTCGGATACGCAGTATTTT. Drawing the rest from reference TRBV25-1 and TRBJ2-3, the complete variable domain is EADIYQTPRYLVIGTGKKITLECSQTMGHDKMYWYQQDPGMELHLIHYSYGVNSTEKGDLSSESTVSRIRTEHFPLTLESARPSHTSQYLCASSDSGPSDTQYFGPGTRLTVL.

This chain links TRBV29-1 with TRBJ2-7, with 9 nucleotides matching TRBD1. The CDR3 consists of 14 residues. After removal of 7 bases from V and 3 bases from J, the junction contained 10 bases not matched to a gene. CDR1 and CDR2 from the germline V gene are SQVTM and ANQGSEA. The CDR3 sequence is CSARPGTGSYEQYF. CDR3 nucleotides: TGCAGCGCACGCCCCGGGACAGGGAGCTACGAGCAGTACTTC.

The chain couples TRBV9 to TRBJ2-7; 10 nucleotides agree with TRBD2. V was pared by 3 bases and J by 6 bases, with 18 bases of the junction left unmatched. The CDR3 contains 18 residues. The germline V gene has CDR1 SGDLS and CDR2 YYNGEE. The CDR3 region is CASSAGRRGVAGGIEQYF. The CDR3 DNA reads TGTGCCAGCAGCGCAGGCCGCCGGGGGGTAGCGGGAGGAATCGAGCAGTACTTC.

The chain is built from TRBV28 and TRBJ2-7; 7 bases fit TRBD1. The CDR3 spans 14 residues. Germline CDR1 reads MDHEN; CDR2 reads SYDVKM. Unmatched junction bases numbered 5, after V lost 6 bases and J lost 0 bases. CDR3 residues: CASRWDRPSYEQYF. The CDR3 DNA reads TGTGCCAGCAGATGGGACAGACCCTCCTACGAGCAGTACTTC.

The CDR3 sequence is CASSLPGTGREQYF. CDR3 DNA sequence: TGTGCCAGCAGTCTCCCCGGGACAGGGAGGGAGCAGTACTTC. V is TRBV25-1 and J is TRBJ2-7; 9 bases agree with TRBD1. The CDR3 is 14 amino acids. V lost 5 bases to trimming and J lost 7 bases; unmatched junction nucleotides: 9. Germline CDR1 and CDR2: MGHDK and SYGVNS.